The clone carrying this TCR beta chain was observed a handful of times. The target antigen is unknown. This record belongs to a study of shared clonotypes between healthy human individuals. On the study more broadly: The study enrolled a couple of women and a few men aged 18 to 49.

Naive CD45RA+ and memory CD45RA-negative subsets were split from CD4+ cells. TCRdb's copy holds only in-frame clones and misses some; the assay was immunoSEQ multiplex PCR. This sample has roughly 330,000 clones, with roughly 70% found just once. General study results and limits: Some naive CD4 clonotypes, 4% to 6%, turned up in common across a handful of donors. The authors expected sequencing depth to affect clonotype sharing among donors.

CDR1 and CDR2 from the germline V gene are MGHRA and YSYEKL. The CDR3 contains 14 residues. V lost 9 bases, J lost 4 bases, and 11 bases stayed unmatched. The clonotype originates from a man aged 25 to 40 in good health. V and J are TRBV4-1 and TRBJ1-1, with 7 bases aligning to TRBD1. Sequencing was carried out using memory CD4+ T cells sorted from blood. Noted subset: CD45RA-negative fraction. This CDR3 reads CASTREGAGTEAFF. For the CDR3, the DNA is TGCGCCAGTACTAGGGAGGGGGCCGGCACTGAAGCTTTCTTT.